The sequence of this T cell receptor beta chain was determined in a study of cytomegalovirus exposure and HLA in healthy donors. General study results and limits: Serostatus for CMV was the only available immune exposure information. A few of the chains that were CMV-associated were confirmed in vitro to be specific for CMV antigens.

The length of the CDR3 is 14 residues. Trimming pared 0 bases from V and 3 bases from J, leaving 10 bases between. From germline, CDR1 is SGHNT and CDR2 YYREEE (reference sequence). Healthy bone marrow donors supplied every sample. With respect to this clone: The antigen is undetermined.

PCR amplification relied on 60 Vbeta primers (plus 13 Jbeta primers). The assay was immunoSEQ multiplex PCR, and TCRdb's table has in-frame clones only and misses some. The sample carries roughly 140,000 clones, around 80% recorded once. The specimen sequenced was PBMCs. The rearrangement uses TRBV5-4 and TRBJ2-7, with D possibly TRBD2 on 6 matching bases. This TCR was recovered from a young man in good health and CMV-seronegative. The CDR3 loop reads CASSLGGKNYEQYF. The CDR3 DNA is TGTGCCAGCAGCTTGGGCGGGAAAAACTACGAGCAGTACTTC.